This passage covers 22 T cell receptor beta chains from one sample sequenced in a study of blood T cell repertoires in COVID-19. The data were produced by immunoSEQ multiplex PCR, yet TCRdb's version contains in-frame clones alone and is incomplete. The sample carries 85,000 to 95,000 clones, roughly nine tenths recorded once. The sequenced sample consisted of peripheral blood. Receptors originate from a woman of 80 years or more with active COVID-19.

This clone was observed a few times. The chain links TRBV4-3 to TRBJ2-1; D perhaps matches TRBD1 (6 bases). Germline V gene data show CDR1 as LGHNA and CDR2 as YSLEER. The CDR3 sequence is 15 residues long. Trimming shortened V by 1 base and J by 6 bases, and 13 bases separated the two germline ends. The CDR3 spells CASSQGQARGNEQFF. CDR3 nucleotides: TGCGCCAGCAGCCAAGGACAGGCCAGGGGCAATGAGCAGTTCTTC.

The chain employs TRBV6-2 or TRBV6-3 and TRBJ2-7, with D maybe TRBD1 (6 bases). Germline loops: CDR1 MNHEY, CDR2 SVGEGT. The V end lost 2 bases, the J end lost 0 bases, and 11 bases lay between the germline ends. The CDR3 consists of 15 residues. Here the CDR3 reads CASSYPGTSSYEQYF. The DNA of the CDR3 is TGTGCCAGCAGTTACCCCGGGACATCCTCCTACGAGCAGTACTTC.

The J gene is TRBJ2-7, the V gene TRBV5-8; D uncertain. In germline, CDR1 is SGHTS, CDR2 YDEGEE. V dropped 4 bases and J dropped 6 bases, with 14 bases sitting between them. The CDR3 totals 13 residues. This CDR3 is CASSDRGAGEQYF. CDR3 coding DNA: TGTGCCAGCAGCGACCGCGGCGCCGGCGAGCAGTACTTC.

The genes are TRBV18 and TRBJ2-7, with 7 bases lining up with TRBD2. J lost 0 bases, V lost 5 bases, and 4 bases had no gene match. The V gene's germline CDR1 is KGHSH and CDR2 LQKENI. This CDR3 comprises 14 residues. The CDR3 nucleotides read TGTGCCAGCTCAGGGGAGCGGGACTCCTACGAGCAGTACTTC. Encoded protein: CASSGERDSYEQYF. Complete variable domain (other parts from reference TRBV18 and TRBJ2-7): NAGVMQNPRHLVRRRGQEARLRCSPMKGHSHVYWYRQLPEEGLKFMVYLQKENIIDESGMPKERFSAEFPKEGPSILRIQQVVRGDSAAYFCASSGERDSYEQYFGPGTRLTVT.

The V gene is TRBV19, the J gene TRBJ1-5; D unclear. Germline values: CDR1 LNHDA, CDR2 SQIVND (reference sequence). The length of the CDR3 is 12 residues. V lost 6 bases and J lost 6, with 9 bases in between. The CDR3 loop reads CASSHSLQPQHF. The CDR3 DNA follows: TGTGCCAGTAGCCACAGCCTTCAGCCCCAGCATTTT.

CDR3 nucleotides: TGTGCCAGCCTCCCTCGGGTGGCTGATAATTCACCCCTCCACTTT. Translated: CASLPRVADNSPLHF. The rearrangement links TRBV28 to TRBJ1-6; D call uncertain. The V gene lost 8 bases and the J gene lost 5 bases, with 16 bases spanning the gap. The CDR3 length is 15 residues. Germline V gene data show CDR1 as MDHEN and CDR2 as SYDVKM.

This clone was counted a few times. CDR3 DNA sequence: TGTGCCACCAGCAGAGAGGGCAGGGAATGGTCCGAGCAGTACTTC. Protein sequence: CATSREGREWSEQYF. The rearrangement uses TRBV15 and TRBJ2-7; D may be TRBD1 (5 bases). Germline V gene sequence: CDR1 LNHNV, CDR2 YYDKDF (reference sequence). Trimming stripped 0 bases from V and 6 bases from J, with 15 bases between. There are 15 residues in the CDR3. Complete variable domain (other parts from reference TRBV15 and TRBJ2-7): DAMVIQNPRYQVTQFGKPVTLSCSQTLNHNVMYWYQQKSSQAPKLLFHYYDKDFNNEADTPDNFQSRRPNTSFCFLDIRSPGLGDTAMYLCATSREGREWSEQYFGPGTRLTVT.

The V call is TRBV30, the J call TRBJ2-7, with TRBD2 matching 8 bases. The CDR3 is 13 residues long. The germline gives CDR1 GTSNPN, CDR2 SVGIG (reference sequence). After removal of 1 base from V and 3 bases from J, the junction contained 2 bases not matched to a gene. The CDR3 coding sequence is TGTGCCTGGAGTGCGGGAGGGATCTACGAGCAGTACTTC. It is translated as CAWSAGGIYEQYF. Supplemented by reference TRBV30 and TRBJ2-7, the full variable domain reads SQTIHQWPATLVQPVGSPLSLECTVEGTSNPNLYWYRQAAGRGLQLLFYSVGIGQISSEVPQNLSASRPQDRQFILSSKKLLLSDSGFYLCAWSAGGIYEQYFGPGTRLTVT.

The rearrangement uses TRBV27 and TRBJ1-6, with TRBD1 matching over 9 bases. The CDR3 runs 14 residues. Germline assignment: CDR1 MNHEY and CDR2 SMNVEV (reference sequence). V was pared by 5 bases and J by 9 bases, with 5 bases of the junction left unmatched. CDR3 in amino acids: CASSPGQGRSPLHF. The CDR3 DNA follows: TGTGCCAGCAGTCCGGGACAGGGTCGTTCACCCCTCCACTTT.

This sequence joins TRBV25-1 and TRBJ2-7, with TRBD1 matching 7 bases. V was clipped by 4 bases and J by 3 bases; unmatched bases: 6. Per germline, CDR1 MGHDK and CDR2 SYGVNS. There are 14 residues in the CDR3. In DNA, the CDR3 is TGTGCCAGCAGTGGGACCAGACAGGGCTACGAGCAGTACTTC. Its translation: CASSGTRQGYEQYF.

V and J are TRBV19 and TRBJ2-7; possible D gene TRBD1, 6 bases. The V end lost 5 bases, the J end lost 7 bases, and 15 bases lay between the germline ends. Germline V gives CDR1 LNHDA, CDR2 SQIVND (reference sequence). The CDR3 sequence is 13 residues long. The CDR3 is CASSLTGRGEQYF. Written as DNA, the CDR3 is TGTGCCAGTAGTTTGACAGGCCGGGGTGAGCAGTACTTC.

V and J are TRBV2 and TRBJ2-3; 9 bases map to TRBD2. Germline V gives CDR1 SNHLY, CDR2 FYNNEI. V lost 5 bases and J lost 2; bases outside the gene matches: 2. The CDR3 is made up of 14 amino acids. The CDR3 protein is CASSLAGATDTQYF. The CDR3 DNA reads TGTGCCAGCAGTTTAGCGGGGGCCACAGATACGCAGTATTTT.

This chain uses TRBV28 with TRBJ2-2; 7 bases agree with TRBD1. V shed 5 bases, J shed 2 bases, and the junction held 20 bases outside the gene matches. The CDR3 extends over 20 amino acids. Germline V gene data show CDR1 as MDHEN and CDR2 as SYDVKM. Written as DNA, the CDR3 is TGTGCCAGCAGTCCCCCGGAAGGGGGCCAAGTATGGCCAAACACCGGGGAGCTGTTTTTT. The encoded protein is CASSPPEGGQVWPNTGELFF. Based on the CDR3 plus reference TRBV28 and TRBJ2-2, the full variable domain is DVKVTQSSRYLVKRTGEKVFLECVQDMDHENMFWYRQDPGLGLRLIYFSYDVKMKEKGDIPEGYSVSREKKERFSLILESASTNQTSMYLCASSPPEGGQVWPNTGELFFGEGSRLTVL.

This rearrangement joins TRBV4-3 to TRBJ2-2, with D unclear. The CDR3 loop spans 16 amino acids. Trimming took off 0 bases at V and 4 bases at J, with 12 bases between the two ends. Germline V lookup: CDR1 LGHNA, CDR2 YSLEER. The chain's CDR3 is CASSQDIIGLTGELFF. The CDR3 DNA sequence: TGCGCCAGCAGCCAAGATATAATTGGCCTCACCGGGGAGCTGTTTTTT.

J is TRBJ1-5 and V is TRBV6-2 or TRBV6-3; 12 bases match TRBD1. Germline V gene data show CDR1 as MNHEY and CDR2 as SVGEGT. V lost 5 bases, J lost 6 bases, and 8 bases stayed unmatched. The CDR3 extends over 16 amino acids. As DNA, the CDR3 is TGTGCCAGCAGTCTGCTGGGACAGGGGGCGGGTCAGCCCCAGCATTTT. Translated: CASSLLGQGAGQPQHF.

This chain's CDR3 is CATSRGGSAEKLFF. The CDR3 DNA reads as TGTGCCACCAGCAGGGGAGGTTCGGCCGAAAAACTGTTTTTT. The rearrangement links TRBV15 to TRBJ1-4; D call uncertain. This CDR3 is built from 14 residues. Trimming cost V 3 bases and J 8 bases, with 13 bases left between them. Germline assignment: CDR1 LNHNV and CDR2 YYDKDF (reference sequence).

The V call is TRBV5-4, the J call TRBJ2-4; D not resolved. The CDR3 has 16 amino acids. Between the trimmed V and J ends, which lost 4 bases and 3 bases, there was a span of 17 bases. The germline V gene encodes CDR1 SGHNT and CDR2 YYREEE (reference sequence). The CDR3 nucleotides are TGTGCCAGCAGCCACTCAGGTGTGTCGGTCAAAAACATTCAGTACTTC. Encoded protein: CASSHSGVSVKNIQYF.

The J gene is TRBJ1-2, the V gene TRBV18, with 11 positions matching TRBD1. Trimming cost V 3 bases and J 7 bases; bases outside gene matches: 4. CDR1 is KGHSH and CDR2 is LQKENI in the germline V gene. CDR3 length: 14 amino acids. The CDR3 spells CASSPGQGASGYTF. For the CDR3, the DNA is TGTGCCAGCTCACCTGGACAGGGGGCGAGTGGCTACACCTTC.

The V and J genes are TRBV14 and TRBJ1-6; D unclear. Germline values: CDR1 SGHDN, CDR2 FVKESK. The V end lost 2 bases, the J end lost 7 bases, and 21 bases lay between the germline ends. The CDR3 length is 18 residues. The CDR3 is CASSQRLGISTNNSPLHF. CDR3 in DNA: TGTGCCAGCAGCCAAAGGCTGGGGATATCGACTAACAATTCACCCCTCCACTTT.

This rearrangement joins TRBV2 to TRBJ2-5; the D gene is possibly TRBD1 (5 bases). Germline V lookup: CDR1 SNHLY, CDR2 FYNNEI. The germline V and J ends were trimmed by 6 bases and 1 base, with 12 bases remaining between them. The CDR3 is made up of 14 amino acids. The CDR3 region has the DNA TGTGCCAGCAGACGACAGATCCTCCAAGAGACCCAGTACTTC. Translation gives CASRRQILQETQYF.

The chain uses TRBV5-8 and TRBJ1-4; no clear D gene. V lost 3 bases and J 0 bases, leaving 9 bases between the germline ends. The CDR3 runs to 15 residues. Germline assignment: CDR1 SGHTS and CDR2 YDEGEE. The CDR3 region is CASSWGVATNEKLFF. The CDR3 bases are TGTGCCAGCAGCTGGGGAGTTGCAACTAATGAAAAACTGTTTTTT.

The V and J genes are TRBV18 and TRBJ2-4; 11 bases match TRBD2. The V segment lost 3 bases and the J segment 4 bases; nucleotides outside the gene matches: 11. The CDR3 extends over 18 amino acids. Per germline, CDR1 KGHSH and CDR2 LQKENI. CDR3 amino acids: CASSPLAGGSGGKNIQYF. Written as DNA, the CDR3 is TGTGCCAGCTCACCGCTAGCGGGAGGCTCCGGGGGAAAAAACATTCAGTACTTC.